This entry features one T cell receptor (beta chain) sequence. Using immunoSEQ multiplex PCR, the repertoire was profiled, and TCRdb retains in-frame clones only, with some absent. This sample carries over 100,000 clones, 90% of them seen once, and the ten largest clones take 4% to 4.5%. The sample is drawn from a study of control samples from healthy donors and cancer patients. The germline V and J ends were trimmed by 1 base and 2 bases, with 12 bases remaining between them. CDR3 length: 16 residues. Germline V lookup: CDR1 LGHNA, CDR2 YNFKEQ. This receptor was identified in a human donor in good health. The donor label of this sample is uncertain. J is TRBJ2-1 and V is TRBV4-2; the D is unclear. Sequencing input: blood. This CDR3 is CASSQAERGPYNEQFF. The CDR3 DNA is TGTGCCAGCAGCCAAGCTGAGCGCGGACCCTACAATGAGCAGTTCTTC.